The text below deals with one TCR beta chain. What it binds is unknown. This specimen belongs to a study of cytomegalovirus exposure and HLA in healthy donors. Whole-study findings and limits: The classifier reportedly diagnosed cytomegalovirus status with high specificity and sensitivity. In an earlier analysis, in roughly 600 donors, most V segments appeared productive either ~87% or ~30% of the time.

The germline gives CDR1 LNHDA, CDR2 SQIVND (reference sequence). Trimming stripped 7 bases from V and 0 bases from J, with 16 bases between. CDR3 length: 16 residues. Primers included in the PCR were 60 Vbeta and 13 Jbeta primers. In the original workflow: Later analysis identified some 80 million unique TCR beta chains, 9 million to 13 million shared. The assay was immunoSEQ multiplex PCR, and TCRdb's table has in-frame clones only and misses some. D and trimming come from the DNA, and the V and J calls and clone size come from that table. The sample has about 140,000 clones; around 81% are singletons.

The TCR comes from a man between 45 and 60 years old in good health and CMV-seronegative. The sequenced sample consisted of PBMCs. J is TRBJ1-3 and V is TRBV19; maybe TRBD1 (6 bases). The CDR3 nucleotides read TGTGCCAGTACCACCAGGGGTCCAAGCTCTGGAAACACCATATATTTT. It specifies CASTTRGPSSGNTIYF.